This T cell receptor (beta chain) was recorded in a study of blood T cell repertoires in COVID-19. Overall study: The origin of the acute and convalescent COVID-19 samples was the United States, Italy and Spain. PBMCs, B-cell-depleted T cells, or T cells provided the cDNA or gDNA that made up the material.

In the authors' workflow: Reference gene primer amplification in the assay estimated nucleated cell counts. Clones were sequenced by immunoSEQ multiplex PCR, and TCRdb holds only the in-frame ones, with some missing. The V and J calls and clone size were taken over from that table, and D and trimming were inferred from the DNA. The sample consists of 200,000 or so clones, more than 65% of them appearing once. Germline V gene sequence: CDR1 SGHTA, CDR2 FQGNSA. The length of the CDR3 is 17 residues. V was pared by 3 bases and J by 2 bases, with 6 bases of the junction left unmatched. On this clone itself: This sample includes further DNA sequences coding for the same CDR3.

The chain links TRBV7-2 to TRBJ2-5; TRBD2 matches 13 bases. The receptor's source is a human donor in a cohort sampled during active COVID-19. Sequenced sample: peripheral blood. CDR3 sequence (DNA): TGTGCCAGCAGCTTGCTTGAACTAGCGGGAGGGCAAGAGACCCAGTACTTC. Translating it yields CASSLLELAGGQETQYF.